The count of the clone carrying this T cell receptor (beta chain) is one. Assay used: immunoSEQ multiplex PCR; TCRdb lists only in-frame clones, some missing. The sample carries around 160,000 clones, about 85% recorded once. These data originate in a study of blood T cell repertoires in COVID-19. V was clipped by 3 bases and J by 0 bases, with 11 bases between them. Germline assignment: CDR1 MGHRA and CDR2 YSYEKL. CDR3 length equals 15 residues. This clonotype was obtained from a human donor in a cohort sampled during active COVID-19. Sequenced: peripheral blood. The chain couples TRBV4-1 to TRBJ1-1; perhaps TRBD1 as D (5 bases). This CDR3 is CASSQREGMNTEAFF. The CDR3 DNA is TGCGCCAGCAGCCAGAGGGAGGGGATGAACACTGAAGCTTTCTTT.